These T cell receptor beta chains were read from a single sample in a study of T cells in Graves' hyperthyroidism and ophthalmopathy. Via MiXCR, TCRdb re-called the multiplex PCR reads, giving one row per CDR3 protein. The sample has around 340,000 distinct CDR3 sequences; over 15% are singletons. Sequenced: blood. Source of these receptors: a man younger than 40 with Graves' hyperthyroidism. Both conserved end residues are part of each CDR3. Fields, in order: D gene, clone size, J gene, V gene, CDR3 DNA, CDR3 protein. D genes are given only for firm matches. Clone size is given for some rows only: seen once, a few or many times, or a class if the clone is expanded.

D gene: -
clone size: few
J gene: TRBJ2-1
V gene: TRBV2
CDR3 DNA: TGTGCCAGCAGAGAGCAGGACGAGCAGTTCTTC
CDR3 protein: CASREQDEQFF

D gene: -
clone size: few
J gene: TRBJ2-1
V gene: TRBV7-9
CDR3 DNA: TGTGCCAGCAGCTTAAGCAGAACATCCGGCGAGTTCTTC
CDR3 protein: CASSLSRTSGEFF

D gene: -
clone size: many
J gene: TRBJ1-4
V gene: TRBV11-1
CDR3 DNA: TGTGCCAGCAGCTTAGCCGGGACTCTTAACGAAAAACTGTTTTTT
CDR3 protein: CASSLAGTLNEKLFF

D gene: -
clone size: many
J gene: TRBJ1-5
V gene: TRBV7-8
CDR3 DNA: TGTGCCAGCAGCTTGGAACGGGGTCAGCCCCAGCATTTT
CDR3 protein: CASSLERGQPQHF

D gene: -
clone size: many
J gene: TRBJ2-7
V gene: TRBV11-2
CDR3 DNA: TGTGCCAGCGAATCGTGGGGCGGTACCTACGAGCAGTACTTC
CDR3 protein: CASESWGGTYEQYF

D gene: -
clone size: many
J gene: TRBJ2-3
V gene: TRBV12-3/TRBV12-4
CDR3 DNA: TGTGCCAGCAGAAGACTGACAGATACGCAGTATTTT
CDR3 protein: CASRRLTDTQYF

D gene: TRBD2
clone size: many
J gene: TRBJ2-7
V gene: TRBV11-1
CDR3 DNA: TGTGCCAGCAGCACAGGGACTAGCAGGAGCGACGAGCAGTACTTC
CDR3 protein: CASSTGTSRSDEQYF

D gene: -
clone size: -
J gene: TRBJ2-2
V gene: TRBV4-2
CDR3 DNA: TGTGCCAGCAGCCAAGAGGAACACAGGGTCGGCACCGGGGAGCTGTTTTTT
CDR3 protein: CASSQEEHRVGTGELFF

D gene: -
clone size: many
J gene: TRBJ2-3
V gene: TRBV11-2
CDR3 DNA: TGTGCCAGCAGCTCAGACCTAAACACAGATACGCAGTATTTT
CDR3 protein: CASSSDLNTDTQYF

D gene: TRBD2
clone size: many
J gene: TRBJ2-2
V gene: TRBV30
CDR3 DNA: TGTGCCTGGAGGCCGGAGGCGGGAGGGCGGACCGGGGAGCTGTTTTTT
CDR3 protein: CAWRPEAGGRTGELFF

D gene: -
clone size: few
J gene: TRBJ2-2
V gene: TRBV11-3
CDR3 DNA: TGTGCCAGCAGCTTACGAAGCGGGGAGCTGTTTTTT
CDR3 protein: CASSLRSGELFF

D gene: -
clone size: many
J gene: TRBJ2-5
V gene: TRBV28
CDR3 DNA: TGTGCCAGCAGTTTTCCCGCAGGGTCTTACCAAGAGACCCAGTACTTC
CDR3 protein: CASSFPAGSYQETQYF

D gene: TRBD2
clone size: many
J gene: TRBJ2-1
V gene: TRBV3-1
CDR3 DNA: TGTGCCAGCAGCCAACCAGCGGGAGGGCACTACAATGAGCAGTTCTTC
CDR3 protein: CASSQPAGGHYNEQFF

D gene: -
clone size: -
J gene: TRBJ2-2
V gene: TRBV12-3/TRBV12-4
CDR3 DNA: TGTGCCAGCAGTTTTGGCAGGGAGCTGTTTTTT
CDR3 protein: CASSFGRELFF

D gene: -
clone size: few
J gene: TRBJ2-1
V gene: TRBV5-4
CDR3 DNA: TGTGCCAGCAGCTTCTCAGCGCGATACAATGAGCAGTTCTTC
CDR3 protein: CASSFSARYNEQFF

D gene: TRBD2
clone size: many
J gene: TRBJ2-7
V gene: TRBV3-1
CDR3 DNA: TGTGCCAGCAGCCAAAGGCGGCGGGAGGAGCAGTACTTC
CDR3 protein: CASSQRRREEQYF

D gene: -
clone size: many
J gene: TRBJ1-1
V gene: TRBV18
CDR3 DNA: TGTGCCAGCTCCCCTACTACCCGGAACACTGAAGCTTTCTTT
CDR3 protein: CASSPTTRNTEAFF

D gene: -
clone size: few
J gene: TRBJ2-7
V gene: TRBV20-1
CDR3 DNA: TGCAGTGCTAGGACGAACCGGGCCTCATATCGGATCGAGCAGTACTTC
CDR3 protein: CSARTNRASYRIEQYF

D gene: -
clone size: many
J gene: TRBJ2-7
V gene: TRBV2
CDR3 DNA: TGTGCCAGCAGGCGAGAATTTATTAAAGGAATCGACGAGCAGTACTTC
CDR3 protein: CASRREFIKGIDEQYF

D gene: -
clone size: many
J gene: TRBJ2-7
V gene: TRBV27
CDR3 DNA: TGTGCCACCCGGGTGTGGCAGGGGTACTCCTACGAGCAGTACTTC
CDR3 protein: CATRVWQGYSYEQYF

D gene: TRBD1
clone size: -
J gene: TRBJ2-3
V gene: TRBV25-1
CDR3 DNA: TGTGCCGGAGGGGGATTGACAGGGGTTAGGGATACGCAGTATTTT
CDR3 protein: CAGGGLTGVRDTQYF

D gene: -
clone size: many
J gene: TRBJ1-1
V gene: TRBV7-7
CDR3 DNA: TGTGCTAGCAGCCCACACATGAACACTGAAGCTTTCTTT
CDR3 protein: CASSPHMNTEAFF

D gene: -
clone size: -
J gene: TRBJ1-1
V gene: TRBV29-1
CDR3 DNA: TGCAGCGTAAAGTATTCCGGAGGAGCTTTCTTT
CDR3 protein: CSVKYSGGAFF

D gene: -
clone size: -
J gene: TRBJ1-2
V gene: TRBV10-3
CDR3 DNA: TGTGCCATCAGTGAAACAGCCACTAACTATGGCTACACCTTC
CDR3 protein: CAISETATNYGYTF

D gene: -
clone size: -
J gene: TRBJ2-2
V gene: TRBV15
CDR3 DNA: TGTGCCACCAGCAGAAAAGCGGGTTTCGCCGGGGAGCTGTTTTTT
CDR3 protein: CATSRKAGFAGELFF

D gene: -
clone size: few
J gene: TRBJ2-1
V gene: TRBV10-2
CDR3 DNA: TGCGCCAGCAGGGAAAGCTCCTACAATGAGCAGTTCTTC
CDR3 protein: CASRESSYNEQFF

D gene: TRBD2
clone size: many
J gene: TRBJ2-2
V gene: TRBV5-1
CDR3 DNA: TGCGCCAGCAGCCCAAAGCCGGGACTAGCGGTCACCGGGGAGCTGTTTTTT
CDR3 protein: CASSPKPGLAVTGELFF

D gene: -
clone size: many
J gene: TRBJ2-1
V gene: TRBV20-1
CDR3 DNA: TGCAGTGCTAGAGATCGGGCAGGGAATGAGCAGTTCTTC
CDR3 protein: CSARDRAGNEQFF

D gene: TRBD1
clone size: few
J gene: TRBJ2-1
V gene: TRBV27
CDR3 DNA: TGTGCCAGCAGTATCGGGACAGCCAACAATGAGCAGTTCTTC
CDR3 protein: CASSIGTANNEQFF

D gene: TRBD1
clone size: many
J gene: TRBJ1-2
V gene: TRBV30
CDR3 DNA: TGTGCCTGGGGAAGGACCGGGACAGACGGCTACACCTTC
CDR3 protein: CAWGRTGTDGYTF

D gene: TRBD1
clone size: many
J gene: TRBJ2-1
V gene: TRBV18
CDR3 DNA: TGTGCCAGCTCACCGGGACAGGGCGCCTACAATGAGCAGTTCTTC
CDR3 protein: CASSPGQGAYNEQFF

D gene: -
clone size: many
J gene: TRBJ2-3
V gene: TRBV7-2
CDR3 DNA: TGTGCCAGCAGCCCTGGGACTTCTCGCACAGATACGCAGTATTTT
CDR3 protein: CASSPGTSRTDTQYF

D gene: -
clone size: few
J gene: TRBJ2-3
V gene: TRBV20-1
CDR3 DNA: TGCAGTGCTAGCCTAGCGACAGGGACAGATACGCAGTATTTT
CDR3 protein: CSASLATGTDTQYF

D gene: -
clone size: few
J gene: TRBJ1-5
V gene: TRBV19
CDR3 DNA: TGTGCCAGTAGTACCCGACTGGAGTATAGCAATCAGCCCCAGCATTTT
CDR3 protein: CASSTRLEYSNQPQHF

D gene: -
clone size: -
J gene: TRBJ1-5
V gene: TRBV29-1
CDR3 DNA: TGCAGCGTTTGGCAGCAGCCTCTTGGGGGGACCCATAGCAATCAGCCCCAGCATTTT
CDR3 protein: CSVWQQPLGGTHSNQPQHF

D gene: TRBD1
clone size: few
J gene: TRBJ1-2
V gene: TRBV19
CDR3 DNA: TGTGCCAGTAGTACATCGGACAGGGCCTACTATGGCTACACCTTC
CDR3 protein: CASSTSDRAYYGYTF

D gene: -
clone size: many
J gene: TRBJ2-1
V gene: TRBV3-1
CDR3 DNA: TGTGCCAGCAGCCAGCCCCCCATCCGGAATGAGCAGTTCTTC
CDR3 protein: CASSQPPIRNEQFF

D gene: -
clone size: few
J gene: TRBJ2-2
V gene: TRBV5-1
CDR3 DNA: TGCGCCAGCAGCTTTAGTGTTGCGACGATGGGGGAGCTGTTTTTT
CDR3 protein: CASSFSVATMGELFF

D gene: -
clone size: few
J gene: TRBJ2-1
V gene: TRBV5-1
CDR3 DNA: TGCGCCAGCAGCCAGACCAGGGGTGAGCAGTTCTTC
CDR3 protein: CASSQTRGEQFF

D gene: TRBD1
clone size: -
J gene: TRBJ2-5
V gene: TRBV19
CDR3 DNA: TGTGCCAGTAGTGGGACAGGGGCGGACGAGACCCAGTACTTC
CDR3 protein: CASSGTGADETQYF

D gene: TRBD1
clone size: few
J gene: TRBJ1-1
V gene: TRBV18
CDR3 DNA: TGTGCCAGCTCGACAGGGGTGCGGGGGCTTTCTGAAGCTTTCTTT
CDR3 protein: CASSTGVRGLSEAFF